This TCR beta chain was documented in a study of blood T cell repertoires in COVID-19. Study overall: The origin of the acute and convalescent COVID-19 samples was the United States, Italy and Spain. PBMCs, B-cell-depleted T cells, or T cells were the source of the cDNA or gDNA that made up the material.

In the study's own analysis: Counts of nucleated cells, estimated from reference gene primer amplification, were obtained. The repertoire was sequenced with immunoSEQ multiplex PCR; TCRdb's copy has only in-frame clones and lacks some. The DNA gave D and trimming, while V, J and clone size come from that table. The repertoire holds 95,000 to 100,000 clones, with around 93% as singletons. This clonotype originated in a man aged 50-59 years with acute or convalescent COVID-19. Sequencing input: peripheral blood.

CDR3 loop: CASSPSRNSLHEQYF. CDR3 nucleotides: TGTGCCAGCTCACCGAGCAGAAACAGCTTGCACGAGCAGTACTTC. The chain combines TRBV18 with TRBJ2-7; D not certain. Between the trimmed V and J ends, which lost 3 bases and 5 bases, there was a span of 17 bases. Germline V gives CDR1 KGHSH, CDR2 LQKENI. The CDR3 has 15 residues.